These 28 T cell receptor beta chains came from one sample sequenced in a study of OX40 agonist ivuxolimab in advanced cancers. The protocol was immunoSEQ multiplex PCR, while the TCRdb copy is restricted to in-frame clones and leaves out a portion. Of tens of thousands of clones in the sample, 80% to 90% were seen once. The sample was CD4+ or CD8+ T cells sorted from blood, taken in a trial of the OX40 agonist ivuxolimab. The receptor source for this set is an adult with an advanced solid tumor such as melanoma, head and neck, liver or kidney cancer.

The J gene is TRBJ2-7, the V gene TRBV9; 7 bases match TRBD1. Germline V CDR1 and CDR2: SGDLS, YYNGEE. J gave up 2 bases and V 1 base, and 3 bases lay outside the gene matches. The CDR3 is made up of 14 amino acids. This chain's CDR3 is CASSVSDRAYEQYF. DNA of the CDR3: TGTGCCAGCAGCGTATCTGACAGGGCCTACGAGCAGTACTTC.

This chain uses TRBV15 with TRBJ1-2; possible D gene TRBD1, 6 bases. Germline CDR1 LNHNV, CDR2 YYDKDF (reference sequence). The CDR3 runs to 16 residues. Trimming left V 4 bases short and J 4 bases short, with 19 bases between. This CDR3 reads CATSIWAGRGAYGYTF. The CDR3 coding sequence is TGTGCCACCAGCATCTGGGCGGGAAGGGGGGCCTATGGCTACACCTTC.

The chain uses TRBV6-5 and TRBJ1-1; no clear D gene. The CDR3 spans 12 residues. Germline CDR1 and CDR2: MNHEY and SVGAGI. V was pared by 4 bases and J by 5 bases, with 8 bases between. The CDR3 reads CASSWKGTEAFF. CDR3 coding DNA: TGTGCCAGCAGTTGGAAGGGAACTGAAGCTTTCTTT.

The chain carries TRBV5-1 and TRBJ2-2; D uncertain. The V end lost 4 bases, the J end lost 0 bases, and 10 bases lay between the germline ends. This CDR3 spans 15 amino acids. The germline gives CDR1 SGHRS, CDR2 YFSETQ. The CDR3 sequence: CASSPTGTNTGELFF. The CDR3 nucleotides are TGCGCCAGCAGCCCCACCGGAACGAACACCGGGGAGCTGTTTTTT.

This chain connects TRBV27 to TRBJ2-7, with 8 positions matching TRBD1. CDR3 size: 15 residues. V lost 3 bases, J lost 1 base, and 5 bases stayed unmatched. CDR1 is MNHEY and CDR2 is SMNVEV in the germline V gene (reference sequence). The DNA of the CDR3 is TGTGCCAGCAGTTTTTTTGGACAGGGATCCTACGAGCAGTACTTC. As protein: CASSFFGQGSYEQYF.

The V gene is TRBV9, the J gene TRBJ2-2; TRBD1 aligns across 9 bases. Germline loops: CDR1 SGDLS, CDR2 YYNGEE. The length of the CDR3 is 15 residues. The trim removed 4 bases at V and 7 bases at J, leaving 8 bases unmatched. In nucleotides, the CDR3 is TGTGCCAGCAGCTTGAGACAGGGGGTGGTCGGGGAGCTGTTTTTT. Translation: CASSLRQGVVGELFF. The full variable domain, its missing parts supplied by reference TRBV9 and TRBJ2-2, is DSGVTQTPKHLITATGQRVTLRCSPRSGDLSVYWYQQSLDQGLQFLIQYYNGEERAKGNILERFSAQQFPDLHSELNLSSLELGDSALYFCASSLRQGVVGELFFGEGSRLTVL.

The J gene is TRBJ1-4, the V gene TRBV7-9, with TRBD1 matching 7 bases. J was trimmed by 7 bases and V by 5 bases; bases with no gene match: 7. There are 14 residues in the CDR3. Per the germline V gene, CDR1 is SEHNR and CDR2 is FQNEAQ (reference sequence). In DNA, the CDR3 is TGTGCCAGCAGCCAGAGGAGGGGGCCTGAAAAACTGTTTTTT. Encoded protein: CASSQRRGPEKLFF.

J is TRBJ2-7 and V is TRBV19; 7 bases are shared with TRBD1. There are 14 residues in the CDR3. Germline CDR1 LNHDA, CDR2 SQIVND (reference sequence). V lost 3 bases, J lost 6 bases, and 8 bases stayed unmatched. The CDR3 is CASSIDRATGEQYF. DNA for the CDR3: TGTGCCAGTAGTATTGACAGGGCCACCGGCGAGCAGTACTTC.

The V and J genes are TRBV15 and TRBJ2-7, with D unclear. V lost 0 bases to trimming and J lost 2 bases, with 5 bases between them. This CDR3 has 13 residues. Germline V gene data show CDR1 as LNHNV and CDR2 as YYDKDF (reference sequence). CDR3 region: CATSRERTYEQYF. CDR3 nucleotides: TGTGCCACCAGCAGAGAGAGGACCTACGAGCAGTACTTC.

The rearrangement joins TRBV19 to TRBJ2-5; TRBD1 matches 9 bases. V shed 1 base, J shed 0 bases, and the junction held 6 bases outside the gene matches. CDR1 is LNHDA, CDR2 SQIVND, per germline (reference sequence). CDR3 length: 17 residues. CDR3 sequence: CASSIGAGTGNQETQYF. In nucleotides, the CDR3 is TGTGCCAGTAGTATAGGCGCCGGGACAGGGAACCAAGAGACCCAGTACTTC.

The chain employs TRBV7-9 and TRBJ1-1, with a tentative D call TRBD1 (6 bases). CDR1 and CDR2 (germline): SEHNR, FQNEAQ (reference sequence). Trimming removed 1 base from V and 5 bases from J, with 14 bases in between. This CDR3 comprises 15 residues. Written as DNA, the CDR3 is TGTGCCAGCAGCTTAGGGGGGACAATAGGTACTGAAGCTTTCTTT. Protein product: CASSLGGTIGTEAFF.

The V and J genes are TRBV20-1 and TRBJ2-1; D tentatively reads TRBD1 or TRBD2 (6 bases each). CDR1 DFQATT and CDR2 SNEGSKA come from the germline V gene (reference sequence). Trimming shortened V by 0 bases and J by 13 bases, and 10 bases separated the two germline ends. This CDR3 region has 11 residues. The CDR3 DNA follows: TGCAGTGCTAGAGATCCCGGGGGCCAGTTCTTC. Residues: CSARDPGGQFF.

This chain links TRBV11-3 with TRBJ1-1; a weak D match, TRBD1 (6 bases). Germline values: CDR1 SGHNT, CDR2 YENEEA. V was pared by 4 bases and J by 4 bases, with 31 bases between. CDR3 length: 20 amino acids. CDR3 loop: CASSSSYSGTLKLGGTEAFF. The CDR3 DNA reads TGTGCCAGCAGCTCCTCCTACTCCGGGACACTCAAACTCGGTGGCACTGAAGCTTTCTTT.

The rearrangement uses TRBV7-3 and TRBJ1-4, with D uncertain. The CDR3 is 15 amino acids. The V end lost 5 bases, the J end lost 5 bases, and 15 bases lay between the germline ends. The germline CDR1 and CDR2 sequences are SGHTA and FQGTGA. The CDR3 spells CASSPGQLQNEKLFF. CDR3 coding DNA: TGTGCCAGCAGCCCTGGGCAGTTACAAAATGAAAAACTGTTTTTT.

V usage is TRBV11-1 and J usage is TRBJ2-2; the D gene could be TRBD1 or TRBD2 (5 bases each). The germline V gene has CDR1 SGHAT and CDR2 FQDESV (reference sequence). The CDR3 runs to 14 residues. The V gene lost 7 bases and the J gene lost 10 bases, with 19 bases spanning the gap. CDR3 DNA sequence: TGTGCCAGCACCCTCTTCGGGGCCGTGTCGGAGCTGTTTTTT. The encoded protein is CASTLFGAVSELFF.

The chain couples TRBV18 to TRBJ1-2; a possible D gene is TRBD1 (5 bases). V was trimmed by 3 bases and J by 4 bases, leaving 12 bases between them. CDR1 KGHSH and CDR2 LQKENI come from the germline V gene. The CDR3 length is 14 residues. The CDR3 spells CASSPLAGGYGYTF. The DNA of the CDR3 is TGTGCCAGCTCACCCCTCGCGGGGGGCTATGGCTACACCTTC.

The chain recombines TRBV18 with TRBJ1-1; tentative D call: TRBD1 (6 bases). The CDR3 is made up of 13 amino acids. V lost 3 bases, J lost 5 bases, and 10 bases lay in between. Germline-derived CDR1 and CDR2 are KGHSH and LQKENI. CDR3 DNA: TGTGCCAGCTCACCGGAGGGGGGGACTGAAGCTTTCTTT. This sequence encodes CASSPEGGTEAFF.

In its sample, this clone was seen a few times. The chain joins TRBV4-3 to TRBJ1-1; D ambiguous. From germline, CDR1 is LGHNA and CDR2 YSLEER. The CDR3 sequence is 15 residues long. The V gene lost 1 base and the J gene lost 1 base, with 10 bases spanning the gap. DNA of the CDR3: TGCGCCAGCAGCCAAGTAAACACCCCGAACACTGAAGCTTTCTTT. Its protein product is CASSQVNTPNTEAFF.

This chain connects TRBV6-5 to TRBJ1-1; D gene uncertain. Germline V gives CDR1 MNHEY, CDR2 SVGAGI. Deletions cut 6 bases from V and 10 bases from J, with 24 bases between. There are 15 residues in the CDR3. CDR3 sequence (DNA): TGTGCCAGCAGCCCCCGTTTAATAGAAGTGTTGAGAGCTTTCTTT. Its protein product is CASSPRLIEVLRAFF.

J is TRBJ1-4 and V is TRBV5-4, with D tentatively TRBD1 (5 bases). The germline V gene encodes CDR1 SGHNT and CDR2 YYREEE (reference sequence). Trimming removed 0 bases from V and 7 bases from J, with 10 bases in between. This CDR3 is built from 14 residues. The chain's CDR3 is CASSLGQGSEKLFF. In DNA, the CDR3 is TGTGCCAGCAGCTTGGGGCAGGGAAGTGAAAAACTGTTTTTT.

The V and J genes are TRBV6-1 and TRBJ2-3; TRBD2 is a possible D gene (5 bases). Trimming stripped 8 bases from V and 2 bases from J, with 17 bases between. CDR3 length: 15 amino acids. Per germline, CDR1 MNHNS and CDR2 SASEGT. CDR3 residues: CASYSAGRATDTQYF. In nucleotides, the CDR3 is TGTGCCAGCTACTCGGCGGGCCGCGCCACAGATACGCAGTATTTT.

The chain recombines TRBV4-2 with TRBJ2-5, with 9 bases matching TRBD2. There are 16 residues in the CDR3. J was trimmed by 5 bases and V by 4 bases; bases with no gene match: 11. Germline V gene sequence: CDR1 LGHNA, CDR2 YNFKEQ. CDR3 sequence: CASSLRPGLARETQYF. The CDR3 nucleotides read TGTGCCAGCAGCCTGAGGCCGGGACTAGCACGGGAGACCCAGTACTTC.

The rearrangement links TRBV9 to TRBJ1-1; D not resolved. CDR1 and CDR2 (germline): SGDLS, YYNGEE. The length of the CDR3 is 13 residues. V was trimmed by 0 bases and J by 6 bases, leaving 9 bases between them. CDR3: CASSVENRAEAFF. DNA for the CDR3: TGTGCCAGCAGCGTAGAAAATCGCGCTGAAGCTTTCTTT.

This clone was seen a handful of times. The chain links TRBV6-4 to TRBJ2-3; a weak D match, TRBD1 (5 bases). Germline assignment: CDR1 MRHNA and CDR2 SNTAGT. This CDR3 is 15 amino acids long. V lost 2 bases, J lost 4 bases, and 13 bases lay in between. For the CDR3, the DNA is TGTGCCAGCAGTGACCGTGGCCTCAGGGCAGATACGCAGTATTTT. Translation gives CASSDRGLRADTQYF.

The chain carries TRBV6-5 and TRBJ1-5; TRBD1 agrees at 9 bases. Germline V gene data show CDR1 as MNHEY and CDR2 as SVGAGI. V gave up 4 bases and J gave up 2 bases; unmatched junction bases: 3. CDR3 length: 15 residues. CDR3: CASSWDREGNQPQHF. DNA for the CDR3: TGTGCCAGCAGTTGGGACAGGGAAGGCAATCAGCCCCAGCATTTT.

The V call is TRBV9, the J call TRBJ2-5, with D maybe TRBD2 (6 bases). TRBJ2-7 explains the end of the DNA better; the J call may be wrong. The germline V gene has CDR1 SGDLS and CDR2 YYNGEE. The CDR3 is made up of 15 amino acids. CDR3 sequence reads: CASSVGAGLTYEQYF. CDR3 DNA sequence: TGTGCCAGCAGCGTAGGCGCGGGACTTACCTACGAGCAGTACTTC.

This chain connects TRBV7-3 to TRBJ2-7, with 7 nucleotides matching TRBD2. Looked up from germline, CDR1 is SGHTA and CDR2 is FQGTGA. With 4 bases clipped from V and 6 bases from J, the junction kept 9 bases outside the gene matches. This CDR3 has 14 amino acids. CDR3 region: CASSSQGGEGEQYF. The CDR3, as DNA: TGTGCCAGCAGCTCCCAGGGCGGGGAGGGCGAGCAGTACTTC.

The chain is built from TRBV2 and TRBJ2-7, with TRBD1 matching 7 bases. The CDR3 runs 16 residues. V was clipped by 2 bases and J by 6 bases; unmatched bases: 13. Looked up from germline, CDR1 is SNHLY and CDR2 is FYNNEI. CDR3 DNA sequence: TGTGCCAGCAGTGAATATGGCGGACAGGCTAAGGCCGAGCAGTACTTC. It translates to CASSEYGGQAKAEQYF.